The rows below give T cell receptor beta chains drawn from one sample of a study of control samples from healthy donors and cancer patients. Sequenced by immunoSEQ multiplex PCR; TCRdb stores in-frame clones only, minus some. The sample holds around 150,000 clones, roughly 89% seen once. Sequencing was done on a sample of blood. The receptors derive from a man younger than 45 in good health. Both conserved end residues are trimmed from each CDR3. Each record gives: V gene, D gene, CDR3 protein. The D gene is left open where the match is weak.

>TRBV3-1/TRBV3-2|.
ASSPDPGTGANVLT
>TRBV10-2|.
AGGPPGNEQF
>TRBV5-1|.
ASTPSGGTVLLNTEAF
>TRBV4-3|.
ASSHQKQGARELF
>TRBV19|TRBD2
ASKEREGLADTQY
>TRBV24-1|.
ATSDLDGGFRTQY
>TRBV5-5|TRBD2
ASSFVVSGTFQETQY
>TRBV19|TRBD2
ASSRLAGGVRNEQY
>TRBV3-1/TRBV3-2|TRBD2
ASSQDEVAGKPYEQY
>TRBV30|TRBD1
AWSPGWTGTDGYT
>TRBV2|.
ASSEWRGPRETQY
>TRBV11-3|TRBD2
ASHKREQETQY
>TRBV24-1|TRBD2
ATSDQRESNEQF
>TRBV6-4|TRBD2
ASSDGLATNEQF
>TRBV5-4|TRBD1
ASSPGQGELLF
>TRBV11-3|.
ASSLRGASTDTQY
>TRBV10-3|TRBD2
AISLAGGETNEQF
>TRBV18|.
ASSPDRKYGYT
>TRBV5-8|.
ASSLGPRETQY
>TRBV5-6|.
ASSLDRSGTYEQY
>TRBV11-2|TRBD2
ASRSGTSGRVGRETQY
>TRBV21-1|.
ASSKEGDVFEAF
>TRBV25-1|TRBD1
ASSAGQGSSNQPQH
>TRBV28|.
ASSRLPDPNSPLH
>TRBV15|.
ATSRAGVTEAF
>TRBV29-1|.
SVEAKWYGYT
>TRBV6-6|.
ASRKGSGELF
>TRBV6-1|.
ASSEVGSRGEQY
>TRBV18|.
ASSRQSTNEKLF
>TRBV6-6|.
ASRLERAGTNIQY
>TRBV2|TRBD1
ASRDREVYNSPLH
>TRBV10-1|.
ANSVQTQGANVLT
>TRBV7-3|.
ASSPRGGANTGELF
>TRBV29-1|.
SVALGDTEAF
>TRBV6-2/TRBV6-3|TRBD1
ASSYRGQGLLYGYT
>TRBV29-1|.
SVDEEISNYGYT
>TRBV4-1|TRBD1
ASSQDTGVGPAF